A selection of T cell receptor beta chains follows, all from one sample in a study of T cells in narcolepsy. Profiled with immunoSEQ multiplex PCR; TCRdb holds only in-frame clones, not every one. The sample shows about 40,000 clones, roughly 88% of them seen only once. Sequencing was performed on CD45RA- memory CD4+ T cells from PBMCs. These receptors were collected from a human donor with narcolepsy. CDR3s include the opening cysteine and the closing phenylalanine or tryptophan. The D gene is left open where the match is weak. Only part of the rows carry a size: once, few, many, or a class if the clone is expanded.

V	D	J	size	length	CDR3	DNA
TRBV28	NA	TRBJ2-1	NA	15	CASMPGAVGRDEQFF	TGTGCCAGCATGCCCGGGGCAGTGGGGCGCGATGAGCAGTTCTTC
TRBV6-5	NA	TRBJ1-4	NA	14	CASSHGQHNEKLFF	TGTGCCAGCAGCCACGGACAGCATAATGAAAAACTGTTTTTT
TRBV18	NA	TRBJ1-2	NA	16	CASSPRVDLGVYGYTF	TGTGCCAGCTCACCACGGGTGGACCTCGGAGTCTATGGCTACACCTTC
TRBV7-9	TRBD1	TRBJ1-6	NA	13	CASSVDRVSPLHF	TGTGCCAGCAGCGTAGACAGGGTTTCACCCCTCCACTTT
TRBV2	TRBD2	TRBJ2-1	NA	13	CASSLGLDNEQFF	TGTGCCAGCAGCCTAGGACTAGACAATGAGCAGTTCTTC
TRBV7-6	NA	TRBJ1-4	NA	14	CASSLGAVNEKLFF	TGTGCCAGCAGCTTAGGGGCAGTCAATGAAAAACTGTTTTTT
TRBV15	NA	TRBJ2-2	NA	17	CATSREFLGRGAGELFF	TGTGCCACCAGCAGAGAATTTTTAGGCAGGGGGGCCGGGGAGCTGTTTTTT
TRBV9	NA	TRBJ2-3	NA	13	CASSAWGTDTQYF	TGTGCCAGCAGCGCGTGGGGGACCGATACGCAGTATTTT
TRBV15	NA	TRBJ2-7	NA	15	CATSRDGGIGYEQYF	TGTGCCACCAGCAGAGATGGGGGAATCGGGTACGAGCAGTACTTC
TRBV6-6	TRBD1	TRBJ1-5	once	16	CASSYGQAYSNQPQHF	TGTGCCAGCAGTTATGGACAGGCCTATAGCAATCAGCCCCAGCATTTT